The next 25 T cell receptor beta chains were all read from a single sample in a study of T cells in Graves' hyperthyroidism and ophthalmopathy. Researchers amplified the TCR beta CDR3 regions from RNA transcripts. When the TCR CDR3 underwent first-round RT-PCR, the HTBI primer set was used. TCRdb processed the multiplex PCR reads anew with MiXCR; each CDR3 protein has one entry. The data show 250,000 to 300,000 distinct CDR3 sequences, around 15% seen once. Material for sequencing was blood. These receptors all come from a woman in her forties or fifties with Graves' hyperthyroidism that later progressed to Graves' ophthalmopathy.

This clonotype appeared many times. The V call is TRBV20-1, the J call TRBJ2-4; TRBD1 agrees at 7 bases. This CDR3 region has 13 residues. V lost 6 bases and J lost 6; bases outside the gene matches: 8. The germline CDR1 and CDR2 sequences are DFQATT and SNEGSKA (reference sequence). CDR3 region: CSAHRQGLNIQYF. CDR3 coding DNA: TGCAGTGCCCATAGACAGGGATTAAACATTCAGTACTTC.

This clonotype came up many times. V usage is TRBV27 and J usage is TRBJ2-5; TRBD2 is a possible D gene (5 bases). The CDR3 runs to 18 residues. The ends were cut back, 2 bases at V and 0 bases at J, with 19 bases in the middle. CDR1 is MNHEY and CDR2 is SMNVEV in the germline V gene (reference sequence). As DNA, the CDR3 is TGTGCCAGCAGTTTAAGTGTGCCATTTGGGAGCTACCAAGAGACCCAGTACTTC. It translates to CASSLSVPFGSYQETQYF.

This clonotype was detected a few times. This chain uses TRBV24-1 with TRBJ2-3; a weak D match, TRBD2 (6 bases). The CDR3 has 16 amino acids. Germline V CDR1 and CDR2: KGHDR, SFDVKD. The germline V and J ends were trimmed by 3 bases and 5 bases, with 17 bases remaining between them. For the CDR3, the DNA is TGTGCCACCAGTGATCGAGAGGGAGGTACGGGAGATACGCAGTATTTT. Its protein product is CATSDREGGTGDTQYF.

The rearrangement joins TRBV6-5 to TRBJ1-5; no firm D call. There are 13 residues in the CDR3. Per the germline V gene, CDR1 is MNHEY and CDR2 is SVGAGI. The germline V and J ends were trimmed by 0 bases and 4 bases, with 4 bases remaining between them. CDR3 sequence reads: CASSYSKNQPQHF. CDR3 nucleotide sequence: TGTGCCAGCAGTTACTCGAAGAATCAGCCCCAGCATTTT.

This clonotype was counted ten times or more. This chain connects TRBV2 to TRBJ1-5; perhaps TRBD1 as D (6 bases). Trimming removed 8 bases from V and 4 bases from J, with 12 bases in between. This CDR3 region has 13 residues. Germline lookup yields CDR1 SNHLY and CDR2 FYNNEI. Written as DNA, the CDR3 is TGTGCCAGCCGCAGGGGCTTTAATCAGCCCCAGCATTTT. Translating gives CASRRGFNQPQHF.

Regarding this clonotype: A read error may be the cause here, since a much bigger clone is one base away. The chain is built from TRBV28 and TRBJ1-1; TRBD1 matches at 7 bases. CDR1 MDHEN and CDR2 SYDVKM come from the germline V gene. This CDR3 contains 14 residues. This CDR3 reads CANSFLAGGITAFF. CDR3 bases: TGTGCCAACAGTTTCCTTGCAGGGGGGATTACAGCTTTCTTT.

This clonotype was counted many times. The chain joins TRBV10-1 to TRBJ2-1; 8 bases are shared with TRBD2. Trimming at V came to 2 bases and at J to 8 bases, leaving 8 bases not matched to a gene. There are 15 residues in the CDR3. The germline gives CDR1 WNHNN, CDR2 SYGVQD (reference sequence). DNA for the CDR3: TGCGCCAGCAGTGAGGTAGCGGGGCAGAGGGATGAGCAGTTCTTC. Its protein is CASSEVAGQRDEQFF.

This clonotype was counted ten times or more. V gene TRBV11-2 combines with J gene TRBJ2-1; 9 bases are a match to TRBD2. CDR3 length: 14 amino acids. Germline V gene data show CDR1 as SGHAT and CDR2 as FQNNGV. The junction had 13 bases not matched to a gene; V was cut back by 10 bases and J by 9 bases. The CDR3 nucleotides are TGTGCCACCATGGGGCTAGCGGGATTCGGTGAGCAGTTCTTC. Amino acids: CATMGLAGFGEQFF.

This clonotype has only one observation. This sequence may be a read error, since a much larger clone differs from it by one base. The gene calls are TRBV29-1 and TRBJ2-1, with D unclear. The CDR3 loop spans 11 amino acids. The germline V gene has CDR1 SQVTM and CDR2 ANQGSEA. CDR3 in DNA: TGCAGCGTTGCCGAACCCAATGGGCAGTTCTTC. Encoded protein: CSVAEPNGQFF.

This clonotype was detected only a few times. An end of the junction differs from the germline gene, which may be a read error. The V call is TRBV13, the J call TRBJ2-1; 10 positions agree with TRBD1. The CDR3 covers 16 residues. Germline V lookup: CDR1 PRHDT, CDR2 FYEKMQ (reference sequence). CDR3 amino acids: CASSAGDRGLDNKQFF. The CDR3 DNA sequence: TGTGCCAGCAGCGCCGGTGACAGGGGGCTCGACAATAAGCAGTTCTTC.

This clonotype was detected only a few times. In DNA form, the CDR3 reads TGTGCCAGCGGGAGGAGCGGGAGGGCCTCTATATACGAGCAGTACTTC. Its translation is CASGRSGRASIYEQYF. The chain links TRBV9 to TRBJ2-7, with 10 bases matching TRBD2. The V gene end was trimmed by 7 bases and the J gene end by 4 bases; junction bases not matched to a gene: 14. CDR1 is SGDLS, CDR2 YYNGEE, per germline. The CDR3 is 16 residues long.

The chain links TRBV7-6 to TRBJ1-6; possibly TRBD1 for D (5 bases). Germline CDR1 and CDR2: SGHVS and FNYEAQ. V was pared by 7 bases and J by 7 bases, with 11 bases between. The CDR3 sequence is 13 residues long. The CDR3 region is CASTLGGNSPLHF. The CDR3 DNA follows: TGTGCCAGCACCCTTGGGGGAAATTCACCCCTCCACTTT.

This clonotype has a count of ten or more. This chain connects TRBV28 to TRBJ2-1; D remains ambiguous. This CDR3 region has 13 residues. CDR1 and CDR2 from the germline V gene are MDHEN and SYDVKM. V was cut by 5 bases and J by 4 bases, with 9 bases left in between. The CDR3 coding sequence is TGTGCCAGCAGTGGCTCTCTATACAATGAGCAGTTCTTC. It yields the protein CASSGSLYNEQFF.

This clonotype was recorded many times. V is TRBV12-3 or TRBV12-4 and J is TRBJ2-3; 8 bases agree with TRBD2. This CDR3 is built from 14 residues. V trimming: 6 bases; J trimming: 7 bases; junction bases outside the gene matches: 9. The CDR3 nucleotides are TGTGCCAGCAGAGACGGGAGGGCCTTGAATACGCAGTATTTT. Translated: CASRDGRALNTQYF.

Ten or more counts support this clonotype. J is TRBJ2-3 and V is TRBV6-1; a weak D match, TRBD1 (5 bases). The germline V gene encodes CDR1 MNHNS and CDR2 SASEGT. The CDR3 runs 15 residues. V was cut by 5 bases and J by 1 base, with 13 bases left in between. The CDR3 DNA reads TGTGCCAGCAGTATCCTCGTGGGGCGCACAGATACGCAGTATTTT. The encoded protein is CASSILVGRTDTQYF.

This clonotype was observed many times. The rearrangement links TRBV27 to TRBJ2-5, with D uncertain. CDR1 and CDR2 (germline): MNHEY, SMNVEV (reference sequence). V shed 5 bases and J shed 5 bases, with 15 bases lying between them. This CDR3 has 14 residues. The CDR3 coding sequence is TGTGCCAGCAGTCAAGGACGATCGAGGGAGACCCAGTACTTC. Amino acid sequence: CASSQGRSRETQYF.

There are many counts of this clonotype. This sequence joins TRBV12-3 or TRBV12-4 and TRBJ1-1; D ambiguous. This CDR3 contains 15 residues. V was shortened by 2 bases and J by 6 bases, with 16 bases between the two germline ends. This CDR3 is CASSLLSGFDAEAFF. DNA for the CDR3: TGTGCCAGCAGTTTACTCTCGGGGTTCGACGCTGAAGCTTTCTTT.

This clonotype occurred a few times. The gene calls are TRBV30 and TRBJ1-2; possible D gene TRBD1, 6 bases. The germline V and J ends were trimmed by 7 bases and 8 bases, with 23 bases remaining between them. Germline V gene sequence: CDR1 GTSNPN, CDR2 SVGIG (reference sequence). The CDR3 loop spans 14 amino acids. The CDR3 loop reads CAYLRMKGRGGYTF. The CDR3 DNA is TGTGCCTACTTGCGGATGAAGGGGAGGGGGGGCTACACCTTC.

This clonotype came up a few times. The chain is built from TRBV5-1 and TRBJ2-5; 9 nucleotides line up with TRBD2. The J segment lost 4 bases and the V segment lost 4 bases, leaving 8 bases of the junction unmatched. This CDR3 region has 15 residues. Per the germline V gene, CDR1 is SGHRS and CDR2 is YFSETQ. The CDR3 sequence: CASSTIAGARETQYF. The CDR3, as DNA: TGCGCCAGCAGCACCATAGCGGGAGCGAGAGAGACCCAGTACTTC.

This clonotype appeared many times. In DNA form, the CDR3 reads TGTGCCAGTAGTATGGGCCTGGAGACCCAGTACTTC. This codes for CASSMGLETQYF. The chain combines TRBV19 with TRBJ2-5; no clear D gene. There are 12 residues in the CDR3. The germline V gene has CDR1 LNHDA and CDR2 SQIVND (reference sequence). Trimming removed 3 bases at V and 5 bases at J, with 7 bases between.

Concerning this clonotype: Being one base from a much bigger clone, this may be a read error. CDR3 sequence (DNA): TGTGCCAGCCGTGTTTTTCGTACCTACGAGCAGTACTTC. Amino acid sequence: CASRVFRTYEQYF. V and J are TRBV2 and TRBJ2-7; D gene uncertain. This CDR3 has 13 residues. V shed 8 bases and J shed 2 bases, with 13 bases lying between them. From germline, CDR1 is SNHLY and CDR2 FYNNEI.

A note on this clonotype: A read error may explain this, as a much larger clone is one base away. CDR3 in amino acids: CAGSLTSGLYNEQFF. CDR3 sequence (DNA): TGTGCCGGCAGTCTTACTAGCGGGTTATATAATGAGCAGTTCTTC. The chain combines TRBV27 with TRBJ2-1; 9 nucleotides line up with TRBD2. Germline V gene data show CDR1 as MNHEY and CDR2 as SMNVEV (reference sequence). The CDR3 totals 15 residues.

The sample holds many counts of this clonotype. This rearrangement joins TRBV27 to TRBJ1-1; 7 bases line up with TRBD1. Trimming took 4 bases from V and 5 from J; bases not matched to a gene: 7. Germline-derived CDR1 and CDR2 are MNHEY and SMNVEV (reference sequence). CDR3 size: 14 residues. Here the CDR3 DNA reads TGTGCCAGCAGTTCGCGACAGGGTACAACTGAAGCTTTCTTT. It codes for CASSSRQGTTEAFF.

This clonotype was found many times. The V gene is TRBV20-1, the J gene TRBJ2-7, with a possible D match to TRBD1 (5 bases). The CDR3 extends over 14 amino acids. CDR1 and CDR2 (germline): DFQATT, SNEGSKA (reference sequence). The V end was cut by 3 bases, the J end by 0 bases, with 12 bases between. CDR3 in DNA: TGCAGTGCTAGGTCTACAGGTAACTCCTACGAGCAGTACTTC. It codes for CSARSTGNSYEQYF.

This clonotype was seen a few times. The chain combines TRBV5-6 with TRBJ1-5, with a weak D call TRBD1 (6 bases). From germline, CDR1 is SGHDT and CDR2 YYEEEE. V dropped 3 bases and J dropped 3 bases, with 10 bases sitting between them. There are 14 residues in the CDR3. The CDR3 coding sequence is TGTGCCAGCAGCTGGGGGGGGCCCAATCAGCCCCAGCATTTT. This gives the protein CASSWGGPNQPQHF.